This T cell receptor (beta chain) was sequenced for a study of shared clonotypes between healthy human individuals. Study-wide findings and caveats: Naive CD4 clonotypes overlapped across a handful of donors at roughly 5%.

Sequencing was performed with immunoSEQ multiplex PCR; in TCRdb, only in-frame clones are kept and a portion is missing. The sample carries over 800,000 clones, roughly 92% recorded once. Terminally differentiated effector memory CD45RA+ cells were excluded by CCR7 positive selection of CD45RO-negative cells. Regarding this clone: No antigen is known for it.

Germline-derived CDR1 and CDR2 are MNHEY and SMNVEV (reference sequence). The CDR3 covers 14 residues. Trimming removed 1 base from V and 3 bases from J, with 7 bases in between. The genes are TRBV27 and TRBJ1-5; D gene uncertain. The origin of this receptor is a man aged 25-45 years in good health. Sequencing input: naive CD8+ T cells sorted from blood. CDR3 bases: TGTGCCAGCAGTTTATACGGGCTCAATCAGCCCCAGCATTTT. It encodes CASSLYGLNQPQHF.